Listed below are T cell receptor beta chains from one sample, sequenced in a study of shared clonotypes between healthy human individuals. The assay was immunoSEQ multiplex PCR, and TCRdb's table has in-frame clones only and misses some. The sample includes a few million clones, approximately 94% seen only once; the top ten take 0.11% to 0.15%. The specimen sequenced was naive CD4+ T cells sorted from blood. All receptors come from a young man in good health. CDR3s leave out the opening cysteine and the closing phenylalanine or tryptophan.

v_call cdr3_aa
TRBV6-5 ASSSTQGGLGNTIY
TRBV2 ASKIQGVSADTQY
TRBV23-1 ASGGHLKPSQH
TRBV7-8 ASSPDSTYEQY
TRBV7-9 ASSLGQGASGEQY
TRBV6-4 ASSDSVNGGQPQH
TRBV6-5 ASSASSSTYNEQF
TRBV30 AWSVLRATNEKLF
TRBV2 ASSWTENTEAF
TRBV5-1 ASSADPSRSSYEQY
TRBV30 AWSGGQLETQY
TRBV2 ASSVEGGRTDTQY
TRBV2 ASSDVGPDYEQY
TRBV2 ASSGREGNTIY
TRBV5-8 ASSLDPLRVEQY
TRBV7-2 ASNKVGTDNEQF
TRBV10-3 AIREGPVDYGS
TRBV7-2 ASRGQGYEQY
TRBV9 ASSVEGKGLDTEAF
TRBV7-8 ASSLEIGTGIQETQY
TRBV6-1 ASSSVGLGEQY
TRBV7-2 ASRLAGGPDTQY
TRBV18 ASSPRWAGELF
TRBV19 ASSMSGGTQPQH
TRBV7-8 ASIPWRGGHTEAF
TRBV5-1 ATTEGGTGEQY
TRBV19 ASTPQGFNYGYT
TRBV6-6 ASRKGGTVNEKLF
TRBV2 ASATTSGFSYNEQF
TRBV2 ASSDNRGLQPQH
TRBV10-3 AISESLPYGYT
TRBV4-3 ASSQDQGGIEAF
TRBV28 ASSSQEFGGHEQF
TRBV5-1 ASSPVEGLVYEQY
TRBV5-1 ASSSGQDGNTIY
TRBV6-5 ASSYGVSLYEQY
TRBV7-9 ASSLGQGALSNEQF
TRBV18 ASSPGRAAYEQY
TRBV20-1 SATLDSEAF
TRBV6-6 ASSYGASYEQY
TRBV5-6 ASSLAGVQPQH
TRBV4-1 ASSQGAANEKLF
TRBV7-9 ASSRGWESTEAF
TRBV5-1 ASSLQATNYEQY
TRBV21-1 ASSKVSGRGPDTQY
TRBV6-1 ASSETSLYTGELF
TRBV14 ASSQVAETQY
TRBV9 ASSVAISGDTIY
TRBV6-1 ASSESYGGGNSPLH
TRBV27 ASSFVLINQPQH
TRBV30 AWYRTGEGANVLT
TRBV29-1 SVGRKQGAGNTEAF
TRBV11-3 ASSHSLDRASSYNEQF